The present TCR beta chain was sequenced within a study of tumor-infiltrating lymphocytes in primary liver carcinoma. Study details: Patients of both sexes were 30 to 69 years old.

The CDR3 runs 13 residues. Germline V gene lookup returns CDR1 MNHEY and CDR2 SVGEGT. The input was about 490 ng total RNA; TCR beta cDNA was made from it with a constant-region primer. Researchers made the TCR beta libraries by running three nested multiplex PCR rounds with slightly modified ARM-PCR. It was with TRBV1-TRBV30 forward primers and a C-beta reverse primer that the first two PCR rounds were run, at approximately 10 cycles each. TCRdb recomputed calls from the multiplex PCR reads with MiXCR, one row per CDR3 protein. The sample has approximately 330,000 distinct CDR3 sequences, 65% seen once; the top ten hold about 6%. On this clonotype: Just one base apart from a much larger clone, this may be a read error.

Blood RNA was derived from unsorted whole blood, and germline DNA was extracted too. The TCR was taken from a middle-aged man with primary liver carcinoma and hepatitis B virus infection. The sample consisted of peripheral blood. V is TRBV6-2 or TRBV6-3 and J is TRBJ2-1; a weak D match, TRBD1 (5 bases). CDR3 sequence (DNA): TGTGCCAGCTTAAAAACAGGACCCAATGAGCAGCTCTTC. As protein: CASLKTGPNEQLF.